Presented here are 25 T cell receptor beta chains from one specimen sequenced in a study of a mutant IDH1 vaccine in newly diagnosed glioma. Method: immunoSEQ multiplex PCR; TCRdb's copy keeps in-frame clones and lacks some. The sample has 40,000 or so clones, more than 90% seen once. Noted time point: baseline, week 1 (first vaccination visit). Treatment defined: pre-vaccination baseline after standard-of-care therapy. The sequences come from PBMCs, collected from a glioma patient treated with radiotherapy, temozolomide or both. These receptors came from a young man with glioma.

This CDR3 is CASSQEAGISLADTQYF. DNA of the CDR3: TGTGCCAGCAGCCAAGAAGCCGGGATCAGTCTGGCAGATACGCAGTATTTT. The rearrangement uses TRBV4-2 and TRBJ2-3; D may be TRBD2 (5 bases). Germline V CDR1 and CDR2: LGHNA, YNFKEQ. The CDR3 extends over 17 amino acids. The V and J ends lost 0 bases and 4 bases respectively, with 17 bases between them.

The gene calls are TRBV6-6 and TRBJ1-1; 7 bases agree with TRBD1. Unmatched junction bases numbered 7, after V lost 2 bases and J lost 1 base. Germline CDR1 MNHNY, CDR2 SVGAGI (reference sequence). The CDR3 has 16 amino acids. CDR3 region: CASSYKLNRGNTEAFF. The CDR3 DNA sequence: TGTGCCAGCAGTTACAAATTAAACAGGGGGAACACTGAAGCTTTCTTT.

The chain combines TRBV19 with TRBJ1-5, with a weak D call TRBD1 (5 bases). Germline loops: CDR1 LNHDA, CDR2 SQIVND (reference sequence). V shed 7 bases and J shed 4 bases, with 14 bases lying between them. The CDR3 has 14 amino acids. The CDR3 protein is CASTTRQGNQPQHF. The CDR3, as DNA: TGTGCCAGTACCACCCGGCAGGGAAATCAGCCCCAGCATTTT.

The chain employs TRBV7-2 and TRBJ2-5; 9 nucleotides align to TRBD1. The CDR3 is 15 amino acids. The germline V gene has CDR1 SGHTA and CDR2 FQGNSA. J gave up 5 bases and V 3 bases, and 7 bases lay outside the gene matches. For the CDR3, the DNA is TGTGCCAGCAGCTTTTCACTACAGGGGGCGGAGACCCAGTACTTC. Protein product: CASSFSLQGAETQYF.

The genes are TRBV19 and TRBJ1-5; D ambiguous. Germline V gene data show CDR1 as LNHDA and CDR2 as SQIVND (reference sequence). The CDR3 sequence is 14 residues long. V lost 1 base, J lost 0 bases, and 4 bases lay in between. CDR3 residues: CASSIGSSNQPQHF. For the CDR3, the DNA is TGTGCCAGTAGTATAGGGTCTAGCAATCAGCCCCAGCATTTT. The full variable domain, rest sourced from reference TRBV19 and TRBJ1-5, is DGGITQSPKYLFRKEGQNVTLSCEQNLNHDAMYWYRQDPGQGLRLIYYSQIVNDFQKGDIAEGYSVSREKKESFPLTVTSAQKNPTAFYLCASSIGSSNQPQHFGDGTRLSIL.

The chain uses TRBV4-2 and TRBJ1-5, with D perhaps matching TRBD1 (5 bases). Germline CDR1 LGHNA, CDR2 YNFKEQ. The ends were cut back, 0 bases at V and 0 bases at J, with 9 bases in the middle. The CDR3 runs 16 residues. The DNA of the CDR3 is TGTGCCAGCAGCCAAGATCCAGGGAGTAGCAATCAGCCCCAGCATTTT. Translation gives CASSQDPGSSNQPQHF.

The V gene is TRBV30, the J gene TRBJ1-2, with D unclear. This CDR3 is built from 15 residues. From germline, CDR1 is GTSNPN and CDR2 SVGIG (reference sequence). The V and J ends lost 0 bases and 0 bases respectively, with 11 bases between them. Written as DNA, the CDR3 is TGTGCCTGGAGTGTACTTAGAATCTCTAACTATGGCTACACCTTC. As protein: CAWSVLRISNYGYTF.

The V and J genes are TRBV10-3 and TRBJ2-7, with 9 bases aligning to TRBD1. V lost 8 bases to trimming and J lost 5 bases; unmatched junction nucleotides: 10. Germline V gene sequence: CDR1 ENHRY, CDR2 SYGVKD. This CDR3 is built from 14 residues. CDR3 nucleotide sequence: TGTGCCATCTCTAGCCGGGACAGGGACAACGAGCAGTACTTC. Encoded protein: CAISSRDRDNEQYF.

This chain links TRBV30 with TRBJ1-2; 9 bases map to TRBD1. The trim removed 3 bases at V and 4 bases at J, leaving 12 bases unmatched. The CDR3 is made up of 16 amino acids. Germline V gives CDR1 GTSNPN, CDR2 SVGIG (reference sequence). CDR3 loop: CAWSLDGTGLGYGYTF. DNA for the CDR3: TGTGCCTGGAGCCTTGACGGGACAGGGCTGGGCTATGGCTACACCTTC.

The chain has TRBV7-8 and TRBJ2-1; 11 bases are a match to TRBD2. The ends lost 1 base at V and 7 bases at J; junction bases unmatched: 12. This CDR3 is built from 18 residues. The germline gives CDR1 SGHVS, CDR2 FQNEAQ. The CDR3 DNA reads TGTGCCAGCAGCTTAGTCGAACGCGGGGCTAGCGGGAGGAATGAGCAGTTCTTC. Its translation: CASSLVERGASGRNEQFF.

The V gene is TRBV19, the J gene TRBJ2-5; D perhaps matches TRBD2 (5 bases). V dropped 10 bases and J dropped 4 bases, with 13 bases sitting between them. Per germline, CDR1 LNHDA and CDR2 SQIVND (reference sequence). The CDR3 runs 12 residues. The CDR3 here is CATRQSGETQYF. CDR3 coding DNA: TGTGCCACCCGCCAGAGCGGAGAGACCCAGTACTTC.

The chain combines TRBV6-1 with TRBJ1-5, with 8 bases lining up with TRBD1. Germline loops: CDR1 MNHNS, CDR2 SASEGT. This CDR3 region has 15 residues. V gave up 6 bases and J gave up 2 bases; unmatched junction bases: 6. CDR3 nucleotide sequence: TGTGCCAGCAGGCCACAGGGGGAGGGCAATCAGCCCCAGCATTTT. Encoded protein: CASRPQGEGNQPQHF.

The chain recombines TRBV9 with TRBJ2-7, with 9 bases matching TRBD2. CDR3 length: 15 amino acids. Germline V gene data show CDR1 as SGDLS and CDR2 as YYNGEE. V was clipped by 0 bases and J by 5 bases; unmatched bases: 6. CDR3 DNA sequence: TGTGCCAGCAGCGTAGGGGGTAGCGGGAGCCACGAGCAGTACTTC. The encoded protein is CASSVGGSGSHEQYF. Full variable domain (remainder filled in from reference TRBV9 and TRBJ2-7): DSGVTQTPKHLITATGQRVTLRCSPRSGDLSVYWYQQSLDQGLQFLIQYYNGEERAKGNILERFSAQQFPDLHSELNLSSLELGDSALYFCASSVGGSGSHEQYFGPGTRLTVT.

The chain is built from TRBV7-2 and TRBJ2-7; 8 bases align to TRBD2. This CDR3 has 13 residues. Trimming cost V 3 bases and J 6 bases; bases outside gene matches: 4. The germline CDR1 and CDR2 sequences are SGHTA and FQGNSA. As DNA, the CDR3 is TGTGCCAGCAGCTTCGCGGGAGGTCGCGAGCAGTACTTC. This translates into CASSFAGGREQYF.

V usage is TRBV7-2 and J usage is TRBJ2-2; D is possibly TRBD1 or TRBD2 (5 bases each). Germline V CDR1 and CDR2: SGHTA, FQGNSA. There are 13 residues in the CDR3. V lost 6 bases, J lost 7 bases, and 12 bases lay in between. This CDR3 reads CASSRDVNGELFF. In DNA form, the CDR3 reads TGTGCCAGCAGTAGGGACGTTAACGGGGAGCTGTTTTTT. The whole variable domain, remainder taken from reference TRBV7-2 and TRBJ2-2, is GAGVSQSPSNKVTEKGKDVELRCDPISGHTALYWYRQSLGQGLEFLIYFQGNSAPDKSGLPSDRFSAERTGGSVSTLTIQRTQQEDSAVYLCASSRDVNGELFFGEGSRLTVL.

The chain recombines TRBV29-1 with TRBJ2-7; no reliable D call. V gave up 4 bases and J gave up 4 bases, with 11 bases separating them. CDR1 is SQVTM, CDR2 ANQGSEA, per germline. The CDR3 consists of 12 residues. In DNA form, the CDR3 reads TGCAGCGTTGCCCCTGGCGGATACGAGCAGTACTTC. Translation: CSVAPGGYEQYF.

The genes are TRBV7-8 and TRBJ2-1, with a weak D call TRBD2 (5 bases). The CDR3 covers 14 residues. CDR1 SGHVS and CDR2 FQNEAQ come from the germline V gene. V shed 4 bases and J shed 4 bases, with 11 bases lying between them. The CDR3 nucleotides are TGTGCCAGCAGCTCCCCGACGGGATACAATGAGCAGTTCTTC. It specifies CASSSPTGYNEQFF.

The chain is built from TRBV4-1 and TRBJ1-1; possibly TRBD1 for D (5 bases). The CDR3 has 15 amino acids. The V gene lost 0 bases and the J gene lost 4 bases, with 12 bases spanning the gap. CDR1 is MGHRA and CDR2 is YSYEKL in the germline V gene. CDR3 sequence (DNA): TGCGCCAGCAGCCAAGAGTTGGGGACGGGCACTGAAGCTTTCTTT. It specifies CASSQELGTGTEAFF.

The gene calls are TRBV10-3 and TRBJ2-7; D is undetermined. The CDR3 runs 11 residues. V was pared by 6 bases and J by 1 base, with 4 bases between. Looked up from germline, CDR1 is ENHRY and CDR2 is SYGVKD. The CDR3 is CAIRGSYEQYF. In DNA, the CDR3 is TGTGCCATCAGAGGATCCTACGAGCAGTACTTC.

The rearrangement uses TRBV18 and TRBJ1-2; 7 positions match TRBD1. Losses at the gene ends were 5 bases for V and 8 bases for J; bases not matched to a gene: 8. Germline V gene sequence: CDR1 KGHSH, CDR2 LQKENI. The CDR3 has 13 residues. As DNA, the CDR3 is TGTGCCAGCTCAGTTGACAGGGCATCGGGCTACACCTTC. Translating it yields CASSVDRASGYTF.

The chain joins TRBV30 to TRBJ2-2; a weak D match, TRBD2 (6 bases). The CDR3 is 13 amino acids. Germline V gene data show CDR1 as GTSNPN and CDR2 as SVGIG (reference sequence). V was shortened by 2 bases and J by 7 bases, with 11 bases between the two germline ends. CDR3 coding DNA: TGTGCCTGGAGTCTTACTAGCATCGGGGAGCTGTTTTTT. Amino acid sequence: CAWSLTSIGELFF.

The gene calls are TRBV29-1 and TRBJ2-1, with 13 bases fitting TRBD2. Unmatched junction bases numbered 5, after V lost 2 bases and J lost 4 bases. The CDR3 runs 16 residues. Germline assignment: CDR1 SQVTM and CDR2 ANQGSEA. The CDR3 DNA reads as TGCAGCGTTGAAAGATGGACTAGCGGGAGTTACAATGAGCAGTTCTTC. This codes for CSVERWTSGSYNEQFF.

The chain recombines TRBV4-3 with TRBJ2-7; TRBD2 matches 11 bases. Germline trimming cut 0 bases from V and 11 bases from J; bases unmatched to any gene: 6. The CDR3 has 14 residues. Germline V lookup: CDR1 LGHNA, CDR2 YSLEER. CDR3 nucleotides: TGCGCCAGCAGCCAAGATCAAACTAGCGGGAGAAAGTACTTC. This translates into CASSQDQTSGRKYF.

The CDR3 DNA follows: TGTGCCAGCAGTGGACAGGGGGCTGGAAACACCATATATTTT. Its protein is CASSGQGAGNTIYF. V usage is TRBV6-6 and J usage is TRBJ1-3, with 10 bases fitting TRBD1. The junction had 0 bases not matched to a gene; V was cut back by 5 bases and J by 2 bases. The CDR3 extends over 14 amino acids. CDR1 and CDR2 (germline): MNHNY, SVGAGI (reference sequence).

J is TRBJ1-6 and V is TRBV6-1; 7 bases map to TRBD1. V was clipped by 5 bases and J by 9 bases; unmatched bases: 4. Germline V CDR1 and CDR2: MNHNS, SASEGT. This CDR3 is 13 amino acids long. The CDR3 DNA reads as TGTGCCAGCAGTTATCGACAGGGTTCACCCCTCCACTTT. Residues: CASSYRQGSPLHF.